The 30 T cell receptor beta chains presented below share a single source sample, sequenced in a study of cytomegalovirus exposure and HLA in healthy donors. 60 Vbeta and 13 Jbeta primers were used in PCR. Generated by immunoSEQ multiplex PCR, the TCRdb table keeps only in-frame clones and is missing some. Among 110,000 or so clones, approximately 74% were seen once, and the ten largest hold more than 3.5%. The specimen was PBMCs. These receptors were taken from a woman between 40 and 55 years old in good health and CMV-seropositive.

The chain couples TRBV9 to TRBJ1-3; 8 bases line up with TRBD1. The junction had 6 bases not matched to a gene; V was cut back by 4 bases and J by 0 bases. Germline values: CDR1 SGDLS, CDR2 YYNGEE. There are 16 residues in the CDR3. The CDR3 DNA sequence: TGTGCCAGCAGCCCGGACAGGGTAGACTCTGGAAACACCATATATTTT. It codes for CASSPDRVDSGNTIYF.

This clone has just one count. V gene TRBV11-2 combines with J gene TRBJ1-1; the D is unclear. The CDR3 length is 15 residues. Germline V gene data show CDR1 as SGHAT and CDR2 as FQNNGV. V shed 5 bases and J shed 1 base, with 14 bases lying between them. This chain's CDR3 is CASSRLEGRNTEAFF. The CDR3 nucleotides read TGTGCCAGCAGCCGCCTCGAGGGTAGGAACACTGAAGCTTTCTTT.

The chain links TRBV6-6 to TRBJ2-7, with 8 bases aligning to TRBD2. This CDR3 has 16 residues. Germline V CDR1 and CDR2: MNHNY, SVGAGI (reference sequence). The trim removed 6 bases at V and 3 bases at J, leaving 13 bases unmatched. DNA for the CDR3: TGTGCCAGCAGAGCGGGCCCTTGGCGGGGGGACTACGAGCAGTACTTC. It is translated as CASRAGPWRGDYEQYF.

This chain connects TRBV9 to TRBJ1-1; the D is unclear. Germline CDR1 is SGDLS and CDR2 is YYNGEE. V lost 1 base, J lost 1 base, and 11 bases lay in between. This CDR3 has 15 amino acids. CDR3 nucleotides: TGTGCCAGCAGCGTATCCCCGGAGACGAACACTGAAGCTTTCTTT. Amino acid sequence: CASSVSPETNTEAFF.

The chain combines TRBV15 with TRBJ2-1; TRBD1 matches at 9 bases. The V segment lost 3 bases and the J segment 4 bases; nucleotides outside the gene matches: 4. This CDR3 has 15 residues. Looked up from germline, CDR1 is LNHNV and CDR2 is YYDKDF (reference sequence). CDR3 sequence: CATSSRTGVYNEQFF. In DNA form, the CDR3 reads TGTGCCACCAGCAGCAGGACAGGGGTATACAATGAGCAGTTCTTC. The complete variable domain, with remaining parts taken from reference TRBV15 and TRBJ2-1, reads DAMVIQNPRYQVTQFGKPVTLSCSQTLNHNVMYWYQQKSSQAPKLLFHYYDKDFNNEADTPDNFQSRRPNTSFCFLDIRSPGLGDTAMYLCATSSRTGVYNEQFFGPGTRLTVL.

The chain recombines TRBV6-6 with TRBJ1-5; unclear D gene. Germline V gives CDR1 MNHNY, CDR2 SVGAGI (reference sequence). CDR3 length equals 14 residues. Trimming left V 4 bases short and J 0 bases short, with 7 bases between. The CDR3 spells CASSSGYSNQPQHF. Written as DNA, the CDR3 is TGTGCCAGCAGTTCAGGTTATAGCAATCAGCCCCAGCATTTT.

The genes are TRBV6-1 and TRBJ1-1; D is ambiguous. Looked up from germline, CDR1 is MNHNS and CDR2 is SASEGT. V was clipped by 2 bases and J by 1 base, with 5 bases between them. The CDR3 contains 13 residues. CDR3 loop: CASSERRNTEAFF. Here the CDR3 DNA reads TGTGCCAGCAGTGAACGGAGGAACACTGAAGCTTTCTTT.

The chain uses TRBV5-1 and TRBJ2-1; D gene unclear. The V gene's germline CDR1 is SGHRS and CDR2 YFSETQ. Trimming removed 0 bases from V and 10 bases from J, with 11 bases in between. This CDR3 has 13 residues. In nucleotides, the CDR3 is TGCGCCAGCAGCTTGGATCATACCAGGGAGCAGTTCTTC. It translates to CASSLDHTREQFF.

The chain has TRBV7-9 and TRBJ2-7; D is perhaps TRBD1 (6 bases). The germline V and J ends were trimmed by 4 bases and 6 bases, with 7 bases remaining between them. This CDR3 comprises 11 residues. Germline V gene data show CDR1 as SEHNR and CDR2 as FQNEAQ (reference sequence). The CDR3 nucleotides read TGTGCCAGCAGCTCAGGGGTCGAGCAGTACTTC. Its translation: CASSSGVEQYF.

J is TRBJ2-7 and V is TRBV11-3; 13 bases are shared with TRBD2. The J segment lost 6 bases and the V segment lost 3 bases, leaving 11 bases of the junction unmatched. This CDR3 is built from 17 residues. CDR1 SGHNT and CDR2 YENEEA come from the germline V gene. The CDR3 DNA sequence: TGTGCCAGCAGCTTCCCGAAAGGACTAGCGGGAGTCGGCGAGCAGTACTTC. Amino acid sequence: CASSFPKGLAGVGEQYF. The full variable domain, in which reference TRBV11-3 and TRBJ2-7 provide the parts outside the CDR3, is EAGVVQSPRYKIIEKKQPVAFWCNPISGHNTLYWYLQNLGQGPELLIRYENEEAVDDSQLPKDRFSAERLKGVDSTLKIQPAELGDSAVYLCASSFPKGLAGVGEQYFGPGTRLTVT.

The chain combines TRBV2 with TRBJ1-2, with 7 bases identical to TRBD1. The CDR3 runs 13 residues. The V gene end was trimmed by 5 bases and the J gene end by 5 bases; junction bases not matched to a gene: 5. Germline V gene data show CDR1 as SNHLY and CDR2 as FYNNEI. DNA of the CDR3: TGTGCCAGCAGTCCGACAGGGATATATGGCTACACCTTC. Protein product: CASSPTGIYGYTF.

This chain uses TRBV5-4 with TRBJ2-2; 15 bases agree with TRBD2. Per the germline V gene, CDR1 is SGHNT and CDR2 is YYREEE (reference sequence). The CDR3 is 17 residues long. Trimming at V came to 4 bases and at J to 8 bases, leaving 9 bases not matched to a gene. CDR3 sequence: CASSPGLAGGLDGELFF. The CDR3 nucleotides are TGTGCCAGCAGCCCCGGACTAGCGGGAGGGCTCGATGGGGAGCTGTTTTTT.

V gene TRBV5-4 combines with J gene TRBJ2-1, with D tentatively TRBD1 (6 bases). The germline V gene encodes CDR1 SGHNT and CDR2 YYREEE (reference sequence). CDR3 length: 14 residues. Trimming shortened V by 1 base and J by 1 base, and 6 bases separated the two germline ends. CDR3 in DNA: TGTGCCAGCAGCTTGACAGGGTCCTACAATGAGCAGTTCTTC. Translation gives CASSLTGSYNEQFF.

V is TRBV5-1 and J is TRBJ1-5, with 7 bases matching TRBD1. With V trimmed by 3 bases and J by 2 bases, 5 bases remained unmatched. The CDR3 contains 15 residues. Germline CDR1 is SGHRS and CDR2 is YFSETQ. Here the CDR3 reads CASSSTGLGNQPQHF. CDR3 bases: TGCGCCAGCAGCTCGACAGGGTTGGGCAATCAGCCCCAGCATTTT.

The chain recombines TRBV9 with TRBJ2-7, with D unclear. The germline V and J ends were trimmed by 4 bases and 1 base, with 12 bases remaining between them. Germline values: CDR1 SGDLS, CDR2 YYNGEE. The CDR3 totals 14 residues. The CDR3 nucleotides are TGTGCCAGCAGCCTGGGCCAGGCGTCCTACGAGCAGTACTTC. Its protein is CASSLGQASYEQYF.

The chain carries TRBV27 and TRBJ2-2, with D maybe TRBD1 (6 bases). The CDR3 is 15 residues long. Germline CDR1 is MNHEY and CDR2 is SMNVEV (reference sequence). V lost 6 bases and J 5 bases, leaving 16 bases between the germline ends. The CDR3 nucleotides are TGTGCCAGCAGGATCCAAAACAGGGTAACCGGGGAGCTGTTTTTT. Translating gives CASRIQNRVTGELFF.

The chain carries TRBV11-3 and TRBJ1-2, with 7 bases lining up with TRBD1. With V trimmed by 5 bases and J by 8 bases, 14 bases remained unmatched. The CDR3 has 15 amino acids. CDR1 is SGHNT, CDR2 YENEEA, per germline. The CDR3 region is CASSPRAEGARGYTF. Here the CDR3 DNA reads TGTGCCAGCAGCCCGCGGGCTGAGGGGGCTCGAGGCTACACCTTC. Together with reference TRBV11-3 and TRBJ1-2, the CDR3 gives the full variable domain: EAGVVQSPRYKIIEKKQPVAFWCNPISGHNTLYWYLQNLGQGPELLIRYENEEAVDDSQLPKDRFSAERLKGVDSTLKIQPAELGDSAVYLCASSPRAEGARGYTFGSGTRLTVV.

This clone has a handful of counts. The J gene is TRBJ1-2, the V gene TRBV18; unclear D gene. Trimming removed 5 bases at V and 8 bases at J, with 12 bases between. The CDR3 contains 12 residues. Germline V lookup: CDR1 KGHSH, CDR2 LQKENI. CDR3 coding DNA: TGTGCCAGCTCAGAGGCTGCATCGGGCTACACCTTC. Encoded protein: CASSEAASGYTF.

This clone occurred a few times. The CDR3 here is CASSLKGHPYEQYF. The CDR3 DNA reads as TGTGCCAGCAGCTTAAAGGGACACCCTTACGAGCAGTACTTC. V usage is TRBV7-9 and J usage is TRBJ2-7; tentatively, D is TRBD1 (6 bases). The CDR3 covers 14 residues. Germline assignment: CDR1 SEHNR and CDR2 FQNEAQ (reference sequence). V lost 2 bases to trimming and J lost 4 bases, with 12 bases between them.

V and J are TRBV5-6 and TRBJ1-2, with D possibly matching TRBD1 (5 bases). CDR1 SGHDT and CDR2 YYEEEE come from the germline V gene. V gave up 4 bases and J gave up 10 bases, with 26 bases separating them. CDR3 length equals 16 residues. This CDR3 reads CASSLLLAGLVRAYTF. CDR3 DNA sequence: TGTGCCAGCAGCCTCCTCCTCGCAGGGCTAGTTCGTGCCTACACCTTC.

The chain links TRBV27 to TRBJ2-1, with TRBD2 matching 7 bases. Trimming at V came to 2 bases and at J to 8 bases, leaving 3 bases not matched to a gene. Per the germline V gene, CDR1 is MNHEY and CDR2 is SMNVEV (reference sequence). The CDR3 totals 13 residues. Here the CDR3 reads CASSLKAGYEQFF. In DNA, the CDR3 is TGTGCCAGCAGTTTAAAAGCGGGGTATGAGCAGTTCTTC.

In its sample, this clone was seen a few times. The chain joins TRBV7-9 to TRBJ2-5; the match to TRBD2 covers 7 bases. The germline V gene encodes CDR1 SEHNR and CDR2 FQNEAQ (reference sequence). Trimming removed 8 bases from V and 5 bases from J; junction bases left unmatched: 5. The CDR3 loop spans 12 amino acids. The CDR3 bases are TGTGCCAGCCGTGGGGGGGTTGAGACCCAGTACTTC. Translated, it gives CASRGGVETQYF. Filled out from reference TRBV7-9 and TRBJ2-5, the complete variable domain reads DTGVSQNPRHKITKRGQNVTFRCDPISEHNRLYWYRQTLGQGPEFLTYFQNEAQLEKSRLLSDRFSAERPKGSFSTLEIQRTEQGDSAMYLCASRGGVETQYFGPGTRLLVL.

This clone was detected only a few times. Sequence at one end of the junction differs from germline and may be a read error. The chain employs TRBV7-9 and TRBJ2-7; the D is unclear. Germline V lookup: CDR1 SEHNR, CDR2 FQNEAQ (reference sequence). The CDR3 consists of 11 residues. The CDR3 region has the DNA TGTTCCAGCAGCTCTATTTACGAGCAGTACTTC. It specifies CSSSSIYEQYF.

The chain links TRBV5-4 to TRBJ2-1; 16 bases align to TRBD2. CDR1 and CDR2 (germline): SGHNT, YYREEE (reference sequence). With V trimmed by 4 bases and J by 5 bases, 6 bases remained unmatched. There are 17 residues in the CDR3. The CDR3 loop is CASSLGTSGRANNEQFF. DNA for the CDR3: TGTGCCAGCAGCCTCGGGACTAGCGGGAGGGCCAACAATGAGCAGTTCTTC.

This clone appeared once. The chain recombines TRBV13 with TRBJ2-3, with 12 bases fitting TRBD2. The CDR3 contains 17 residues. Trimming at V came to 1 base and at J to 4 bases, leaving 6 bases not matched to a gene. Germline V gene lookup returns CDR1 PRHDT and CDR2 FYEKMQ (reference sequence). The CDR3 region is CASSLAASGGAADTQYF. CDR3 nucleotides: TGTGCCAGCAGCTTAGCTGCTAGCGGGGGGGCCGCAGATACGCAGTATTTT.

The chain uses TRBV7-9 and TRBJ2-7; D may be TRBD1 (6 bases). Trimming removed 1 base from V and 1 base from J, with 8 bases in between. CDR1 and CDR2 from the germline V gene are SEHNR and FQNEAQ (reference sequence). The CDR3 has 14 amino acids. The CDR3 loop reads CASSLGGPSYEQYF. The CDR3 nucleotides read TGTGCCAGCAGCTTAGGGGGGCCGTCCTACGAGCAGTACTTC.

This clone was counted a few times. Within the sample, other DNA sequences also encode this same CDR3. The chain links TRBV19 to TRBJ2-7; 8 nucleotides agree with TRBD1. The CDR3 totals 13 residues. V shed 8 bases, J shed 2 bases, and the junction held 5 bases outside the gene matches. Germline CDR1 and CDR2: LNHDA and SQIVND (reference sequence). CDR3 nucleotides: TGTGCCAGTGCAACAGGGGGTGCCTACGAGCAGTACTTC. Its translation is CASATGGAYEQYF.

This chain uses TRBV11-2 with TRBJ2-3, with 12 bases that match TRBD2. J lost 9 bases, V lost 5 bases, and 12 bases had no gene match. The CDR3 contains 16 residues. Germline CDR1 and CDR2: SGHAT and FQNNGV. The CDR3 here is CASSPRTSGERKTQYF. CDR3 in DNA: TGTGCCAGCAGCCCCAGGACTAGCGGGGAAAGAAAGACGCAGTATTTT.

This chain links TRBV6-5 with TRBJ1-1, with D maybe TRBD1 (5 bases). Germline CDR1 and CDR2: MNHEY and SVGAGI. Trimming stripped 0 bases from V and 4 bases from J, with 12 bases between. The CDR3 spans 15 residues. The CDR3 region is CASSYSLRGSTEAFF. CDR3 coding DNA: TGTGCCAGCAGTTACTCTCTTAGGGGATCCACTGAAGCTTTCTTT.

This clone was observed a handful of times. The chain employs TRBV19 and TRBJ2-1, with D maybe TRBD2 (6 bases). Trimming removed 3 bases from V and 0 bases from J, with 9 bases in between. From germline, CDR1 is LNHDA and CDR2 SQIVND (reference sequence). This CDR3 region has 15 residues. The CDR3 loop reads CASSMFGSSYNEQFF. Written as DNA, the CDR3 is TGTGCCAGTAGTATGTTCGGGAGCTCCTACAATGAGCAGTTCTTC.